The sequence of this TCR beta chain was determined in a study of identifying expanded T cells in peripheral blood. The method was immunoSEQ multiplex PCR; TCRdb's version includes in-frame clones alone and lacks a portion of them. This table holds about 82,000 clones, 85% to 90% found once. Germline CDR1 and CDR2: SNHLY and FYNNEI. V lost 7 bases and J lost 3, with 16 bases in between. The CDR3 spans 15 residues. This sequence joins TRBV2 and TRBJ1-5, with a weak D call TRBD1 (5 bases). The sequence was obtained from a person between 18 and 69 years old in good health. Sequenced: blood. CDR3 region: CASTPYGATNQPQHF. In DNA form, the CDR3 reads TGTGCCAGCACTCCGTACGGGGCCACCAATCAGCCCCAGCATTTT. Complete variable domain (other parts from reference TRBV2 and TRBJ1-5): EPEVTQTPSHQVTQMGQEVILRCVPISNHLYFYWYRQILGQKVEFLVSFYNNEISEKSEIFDDQFSVERPDGSNFTLKIRSTKLEDSAMYFCASTPYGATNQPQHFGDGTRLSIL.